The T cell receptor beta chain under discussion was sequenced for a study of control samples from healthy donors and cancer patients. This clone occurred once. Measured with immunoSEQ multiplex PCR; TCRdb has only the in-frame clones, and not every one. The repertoire includes over 100,000 clones, about 90% of them detected once, and about 1.9% sits in the top ten. The CDR3 totals 13 residues. V lost 6 bases and J 4 bases, leaving 10 bases between the germline ends. Germline V gene data show CDR1 as LNHDA and CDR2 as SQIVND (reference sequence). The origin of this receptor is a woman between 45 and 65 years old in good health. The chain uses TRBV19 and TRBJ1-3; tentatively, D is TRBD1 (6 bases). The sample was blood. Here the CDR3 reads CASSPQGGNTIYF. The CDR3 DNA sequence: TGTGCCAGTAGCCCACAGGGCGGAAACACCATATATTTT.